Each of the 27 T cell receptor beta chains below was sequenced from the same sample in a study of cytomegalovirus exposure and HLA in healthy donors. It was with 60 Vbeta and 13 Jbeta primers that the PCR ran. This table comes from immunoSEQ multiplex PCR, and its TCRdb copy is limited to in-frame clones, with some not included. The sample consists of around 140,000 clones, about 72% of them appearing once. Sequencing input: PBMCs. These TCRs come from a female donor in good health and CMV-seronegative.

The chain carries TRBV4-1 and TRBJ1-2; 9 positions match TRBD1. The CDR3 has 16 amino acids. The V gene's germline CDR1 is MGHRA and CDR2 YSYEKL. The trim removed 1 base at V and 2 bases at J, leaving 5 bases unmatched. CDR3: CASSQAPGQGNYGYTF. CDR3 in DNA: TGCGCCAGCAGCCAAGCACCGGGACAGGGCAACTATGGCTACACCTTC.

The chain has TRBV4-1 and TRBJ2-6; no reliable D call. Per germline, CDR1 MGHRA and CDR2 YSYEKL. This CDR3 has 16 amino acids. V lost 1 base and J 0 bases, leaving 7 bases between the germline ends. CDR3 residues: CASSQVILSGANVLTF. The DNA for the CDR3 is TGCGCCAGCAGCCAAGTTATCCTCTCTGGGGCCAACGTCCTGACTTTC.

The V and J genes are TRBV5-1 and TRBJ2-2, with 7 bases that match TRBD1. The CDR3 runs to 14 residues. J lost 4 bases, V lost 4 bases, and 4 bases had no gene match. Germline CDR1 and CDR2: SGHRS and YFSETQ. The CDR3 spells CASSPTGATGELFF. In DNA, the CDR3 is TGCGCCAGCAGCCCTACAGGGGCCACCGGGGAGCTGTTTTTT.

This chain connects TRBV27 to TRBJ1-5, with 12 bases fitting TRBD1. This CDR3 spans 19 amino acids. Germline V gives CDR1 MNHEY, CDR2 SMNVEV (reference sequence). V was pared by 5 bases and J by 4 bases, with 15 bases of the junction left unmatched. CDR3 in amino acids: CASSPRSGTGGLRNQPQHF. The CDR3 nucleotides are TGTGCCAGCAGTCCCCGCTCCGGGACAGGGGGCTTAAGGAATCAGCCCCAGCATTTT.

This clone was recorded only once. V usage is TRBV7-9 and J usage is TRBJ2-5, with 10 bases lining up with TRBD2. This CDR3 comprises 15 residues. Losses at the gene ends were 2 bases for V and 5 bases for J; bases not matched to a gene: 5. CDR1 and CDR2 from the germline V gene are SEHNR and FQNEAQ (reference sequence). CDR3 amino acids: CASSLIQRGGETQYF. For the CDR3, the DNA is TGTGCCAGCAGCTTAATCCAGCGGGGGGGTGAGACCCAGTACTTC. Looking up the rest from reference TRBV7-9 and TRBJ2-5 gives the full variable domain: DTGVSQNPRHKITKRGQNVTFRCDPISEHNRLYWYRQTLGQGPEFLTYFQNEAQLEKSRLLSDRFSAERPKGSFSTLEIQRTEQGDSAMYLCASSLIQRGGETQYFGPGTRLLVL.

This chain links TRBV4-2 with TRBJ1-5, with 9 bases that match TRBD1. Germline CDR1 and CDR2: LGHNA and YNFKEQ. V lost 5 bases and J lost 5; bases outside the gene matches: 4. The CDR3 contains 14 residues. As DNA, the CDR3 is TGTGCCAGCAGCTACCGGACAGGGGATCAGCCCCAGCATTTT. This encodes CASSYRTGDQPQHF.

CDR3 DNA: TGTGCCAGCAGTTTATCGGGGACAGGCTATGGCTACACCTTC. Translated, it gives CASSLSGTGYGYTF. The V gene is TRBV28, the J gene TRBJ1-2, with 8 bases matching TRBD1. The CDR3 totals 14 residues. CDR1 and CDR2 from the germline V gene are MDHEN and SYDVKM. J lost 4 bases, V lost 1 base, and 2 bases had no gene match.

The chain carries TRBV5-1 and TRBJ2-7; tentative D call: TRBD1 (6 bases). CDR3 size: 14 residues. Germline lookup yields CDR1 SGHRS and CDR2 YFSETQ. Trimming left V 3 bases short and J 3 bases short, with 13 bases between. The chain's CDR3 is CASSSQDRYYEQYF. The CDR3 nucleotides are TGCGCCAGCAGCTCACAGGACAGATACTACGAGCAGTACTTC.

The sample holds one count of this clone. The rearrangement uses TRBV2 and TRBJ1-1; D unclear. The CDR3 contains 12 residues. V shed 6 bases and J shed 5 bases, with 10 bases lying between them. Germline assignment: CDR1 SNHLY and CDR2 FYNNEI. CDR3: CASRADQTEAFF. The CDR3 nucleotides read TGTGCCAGCAGGGCCGATCAAACTGAAGCTTTCTTT.

This chain uses TRBV19 with TRBJ1-5; D unresolved. The germline CDR1 and CDR2 sequences are LNHDA and SQIVND (reference sequence). V lost 5 bases and J 7 bases, leaving 18 bases between the germline ends. The CDR3 loop spans 15 amino acids. The CDR3 is CASSRGLLSNQPQHF. Written as DNA, the CDR3 is TGTGCCAGTAGTCGCGGACTCTTGAGTAACCAGCCCCAGCATTTT.

The chain recombines TRBV6-6 with TRBJ2-2, with no clear D. V was trimmed by 0 bases and J by 1 base, leaving 6 bases between them. Germline V gene sequence: CDR1 MNHNY, CDR2 SVGAGI (reference sequence). The CDR3 loop spans 15 amino acids. Here the CDR3 reads CASSYSPVNTGELFF. CDR3 DNA: TGTGCCAGCAGTTACTCTCCAGTGAACACCGGGGAGCTGTTTTTT.

This chain joins TRBV7-2 and TRBJ2-3; TRBD2 aligns across 10 bases. Germline-derived CDR1 and CDR2 are SGHTA and FQGNSA. The CDR3 consists of 15 residues. V shed 5 bases, J shed 3 bases, and the junction held 5 bases outside the gene matches. CDR3 region: CASSVLAGDTDTQYF. The CDR3 DNA reads TGTGCCAGCAGCGTCCTAGCGGGAGATACAGATACGCAGTATTTT.

This clone occurred once. The chain recombines TRBV5-1 with TRBJ2-3; TRBD2 matches at 8 bases. CDR1 and CDR2 (germline): SGHRS, YFSETQ. J gave up 7 bases and V 5 bases, and 6 bases lay outside the gene matches. The CDR3 loop spans 13 amino acids. The CDR3 coding sequence is TGCGCCAGCAGTCCCGGGACTAGAAATACGCAGTATTTT. It is translated as CASSPGTRNTQYF.

The chain uses TRBV4-3 and TRBJ2-5, with 10 nucleotides matching TRBD2. The DNA end is a closer match to TRBJ2-7, so the J assignment may be wrong. CDR3 length: 15 residues. CDR1 is LGHNA, CDR2 YSLEER, per germline. The CDR3 spells CASSQGLAGAYEQYF. Written as DNA, the CDR3 is TGCGCCAGCAGCCAAGGGCTAGCGGGAGCCTACGAGCAGTACTTC.

The rearrangement links TRBV27 to TRBJ1-2, with TRBD1 as a possible D gene (6 bases). The CDR3 has 15 amino acids. CDR1 MNHEY and CDR2 SMNVEV come from the germline V gene (reference sequence). The germline V and J ends were trimmed by 5 bases and 1 base, with 14 bases remaining between them. The CDR3 loop is CASSPGTRINYGYTF. For the CDR3, the DNA is TGTGCCAGCAGTCCCGGGACAAGGATTAACTATGGCTACACCTTC.

The rearrangement joins TRBV4-1 to TRBJ2-5; TRBD2 matches at 11 bases. The CDR3 consists of 15 residues. Germline V lookup: CDR1 MGHRA, CDR2 YSYEKL. V lost 3 bases, J lost 7 bases, and 7 bases stayed unmatched. The CDR3, as DNA: TGCGCCAGCAGCCAGGTAGCGGGAGGGCGGGGGACCCAGTACTTC. Its translation is CASSQVAGGRGTQYF.

The chain carries TRBV9 and TRBJ2-1; 9 bases line up with TRBD2. The CDR3 covers 19 residues. Germline V gene lookup returns CDR1 SGDLS and CDR2 YYNGEE. V shed 0 bases and J 2 bases; nucleotides not matched to a gene: 12. CDR3 DNA sequence: TGTGCCAGCAGCGTAGGTGGGGTTTTGCGGGAGGGCCCCTACAATGAGCAGTTCTTC. Residues: CASSVGGVLREGPYNEQFF.

This clone was seen many times. The chain recombines TRBV5-8 with TRBJ1-2, with D possibly matching TRBD1 (6 bases). This CDR3 region has 14 residues. V was cut by 4 bases and J by 4 bases, with 14 bases left in between. CDR1 and CDR2 from the germline V gene are SGHTS and YDEGEE. CDR3 amino acids: CASSPGQPGYGYTF. CDR3 sequence (DNA): TGTGCCAGCAGCCCTGGACAGCCAGGCTATGGCTACACCTTC.

J is TRBJ1-2 and V is TRBV4-2; 9 nucleotides match TRBD1. Trimming removed 0 bases from V and 4 bases from J; junction bases left unmatched: 6. The CDR3 is made up of 16 amino acids. Germline CDR1 reads LGHNA; CDR2 reads YNFKEQ. CDR3 nucleotide sequence: TGTGCCAGCAGCCAAGAGGGTGGACAGGGGTTCTATGGCTACACCTTC. This codes for CASSQEGGQGFYGYTF.

The V and J genes are TRBV10-3 and TRBJ2-5, with D possibly matching TRBD1 (6 bases). The germline CDR1 and CDR2 sequences are ENHRY and SYGVKD. The length of the CDR3 is 14 residues. V was trimmed by 4 bases and J by 2 bases, leaving 11 bases between them. The CDR3 reads CAISVQGTQETQYF. The CDR3 DNA reads TGTGCCATCAGTGTACAGGGAACTCAAGAGACCCAGTACTTC.

The chain combines TRBV7-2 with TRBJ2-1; TRBD2 matches at 7 bases. CDR1 and CDR2 from the germline V gene are SGHTA and FQGNSA. Trimming at V came to 5 bases and at J to 4 bases, leaving 8 bases not matched to a gene. The CDR3 totals 15 residues. CDR3 region: CASSVGSGTYNEQFF. CDR3 DNA: TGTGCCAGCAGCGTTGGGAGCGGGACTTACAATGAGCAGTTCTTC.

A few counts support this clone. The rearrangement links TRBV7-9 to TRBJ2-7; 12 positions agree with TRBD2. The CDR3 loop spans 16 amino acids. Trimming at V came to 5 bases and at J to 0 bases, leaving 5 bases not matched to a gene. CDR1 and CDR2 from the germline V gene are SEHNR and FQNEAQ (reference sequence). The CDR3, as DNA: TGTGCCAGCAGCCGACCGACTAGCGGGGGCTCCTACGAGCAGTACTTC. Amino acids: CASSRPTSGGSYEQYF.

Notes on this clone: Other DNA sequences within the sample encode an identical CDR3. CDR3 sequence: CASSLLAGVTGELFF. CDR3 nucleotides: TGTGCCAGCAGTTTACTAGCGGGAGTCACCGGGGAGCTGTTTTTT. V gene TRBV27 combines with J gene TRBJ2-2, with TRBD2 matching over 10 bases. CDR1 and CDR2 (germline): MNHEY, SMNVEV (reference sequence). This CDR3 region has 15 residues. V trimming: 2 bases; J trimming: 4 bases; junction bases outside the gene matches: 1.

The chain recombines TRBV14 with TRBJ2-3; 7 bases fit TRBD2. Germline assignment: CDR1 SGHDN and CDR2 FVKESK. The CDR3 loop spans 18 amino acids. The V and J ends lost 1 base and 3 bases, in that order; junction bases with no gene match: 13. The CDR3 reads CASSQGLTSLVRTDTQYF. The CDR3 DNA follows: TGTGCCAGCAGCCAAGGGTTGACTAGCCTTGTGAGAACAGATACGCAGTATTTT.

This chain uses TRBV7-9 with TRBJ2-7; D ambiguous. Germline V gene lookup returns CDR1 SEHNR and CDR2 FQNEAQ (reference sequence). CDR3 length equals 12 residues. Between the trimmed V and J ends, which lost 2 bases and 5 bases, there was a span of 7 bases. CDR3 sequence: CASSLSLNEQYF. The CDR3 nucleotides read TGTGCCAGCAGCTTATCCCTTAACGAGCAGTACTTC.

Only a few counts were recorded for this clone. V is TRBV7-8 and J is TRBJ2-2, with 7 positions matching TRBD2. The V and J ends lost 5 bases and 4 bases, in that order; junction bases with no gene match: 10. This CDR3 has 16 amino acids. Germline V CDR1 and CDR2: SGHVS, FQNEAQ. DNA of the CDR3: TGTGCCAGCAGCAAACCATCTAGCGGAATCACCGGGGAGCTGTTTTTT. Translation: CASSKPSSGITGELFF.

J is TRBJ2-7 and V is TRBV28; 7 bases map to TRBD1. Germline CDR1 reads MDHEN; CDR2 reads SYDVKM. The CDR3 spans 15 residues. V shed 4 bases and J 5 bases; nucleotides not matched to a gene: 11. The CDR3 coding sequence is TGTGCCAGCAGTTACACCGGGACAGTAAATGACGAGCAGTACTTC. Translation: CASSYTGTVNDEQYF.